This T cell receptor (beta chain) was captured by sequencing in a study of blood T cells in healthy people across ages. The CDR3 is made up of 12 amino acids. Trimming shortened V by 6 bases and J by 7 bases, and 7 bases separated the two germline ends. Germline lookup yields CDR1 MDHEN and CDR2 SYDVKM. Combining a sample-barcoded 5' primer with a J-beta primer mix, a second PCR ran for roughly 6 to 12 cycles. TCRdb independently ran MiXCR on the 5' RACE reads; one entry per CDR3 protein. The data contain about 800,000 distinct CDR3 sequences, 25% of them singletons. This clonotype was picked up a small number of times. The same sample was also used in a study of T cells of mothers and their children.

The chain has TRBV28 and TRBJ1-6; D remains unclear. The sequence was obtained from a boy younger than 18 in good health. The sample was blood. The CDR3 region has the DNA TGTGCCAGCAGGCCACCGAATTCACCCCTCCACTTT. It yields the protein CASRPPNSPLHF.